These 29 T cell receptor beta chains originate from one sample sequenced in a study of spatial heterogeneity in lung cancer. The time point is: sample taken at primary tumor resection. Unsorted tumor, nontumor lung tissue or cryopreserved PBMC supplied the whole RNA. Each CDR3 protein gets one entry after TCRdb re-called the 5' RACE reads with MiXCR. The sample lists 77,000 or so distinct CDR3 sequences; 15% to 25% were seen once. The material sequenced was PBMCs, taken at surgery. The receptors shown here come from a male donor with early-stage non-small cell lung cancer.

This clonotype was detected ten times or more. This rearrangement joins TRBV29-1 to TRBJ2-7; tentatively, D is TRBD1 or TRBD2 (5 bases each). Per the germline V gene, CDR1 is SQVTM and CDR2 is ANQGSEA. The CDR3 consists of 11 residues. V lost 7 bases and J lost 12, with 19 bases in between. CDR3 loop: CSARVSGVPYF. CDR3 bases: TGCAGCGCCAGGGTGTCCGGGGTCCCGTACTTC.

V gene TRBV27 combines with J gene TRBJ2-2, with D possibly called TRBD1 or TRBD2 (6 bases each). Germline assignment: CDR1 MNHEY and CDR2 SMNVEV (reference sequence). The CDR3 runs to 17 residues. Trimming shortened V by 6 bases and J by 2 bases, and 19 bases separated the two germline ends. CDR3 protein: CASSLRGDKGNTGELFF. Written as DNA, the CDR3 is TGTGCCAGCAGCCTTAGGGGGGACAAGGGAAACACCGGGGAGCTGTTTTTT.

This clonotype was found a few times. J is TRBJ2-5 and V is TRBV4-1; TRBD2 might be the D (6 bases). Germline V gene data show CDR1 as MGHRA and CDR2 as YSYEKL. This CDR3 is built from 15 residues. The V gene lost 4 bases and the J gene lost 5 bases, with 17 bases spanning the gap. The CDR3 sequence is CASSRVLASRETQYF. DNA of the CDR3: TGCGCCAGCAGCCGGGTCCTAGCGTCCAGGGAGACCCAGTACTTC.

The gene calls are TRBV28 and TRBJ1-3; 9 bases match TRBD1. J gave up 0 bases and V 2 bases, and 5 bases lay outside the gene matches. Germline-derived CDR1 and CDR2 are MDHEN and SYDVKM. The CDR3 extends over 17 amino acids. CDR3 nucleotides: TGTGCCAGCAGTTTAATACAGGGGGCTACCTCTGGAAACACCATATATTTT. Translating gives CASSLIQGATSGNTIYF.

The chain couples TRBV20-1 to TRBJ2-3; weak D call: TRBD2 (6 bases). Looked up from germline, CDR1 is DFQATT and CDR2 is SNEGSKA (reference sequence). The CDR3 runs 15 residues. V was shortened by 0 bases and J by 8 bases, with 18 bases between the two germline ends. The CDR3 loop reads CSARDWAGSSVTQYF. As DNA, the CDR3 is TGCAGTGCTAGAGACTGGGCGGGGAGCTCAGTTACGCAGTATTTT.

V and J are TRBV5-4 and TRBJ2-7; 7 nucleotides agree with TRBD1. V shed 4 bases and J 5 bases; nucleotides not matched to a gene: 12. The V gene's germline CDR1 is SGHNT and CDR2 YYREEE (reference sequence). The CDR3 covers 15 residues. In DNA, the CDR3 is TGTGCCAGCAGCCCCCGTGGCAGGGGGTATAACGAGCAGTACTTC. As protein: CASSPRGRGYNEQYF.

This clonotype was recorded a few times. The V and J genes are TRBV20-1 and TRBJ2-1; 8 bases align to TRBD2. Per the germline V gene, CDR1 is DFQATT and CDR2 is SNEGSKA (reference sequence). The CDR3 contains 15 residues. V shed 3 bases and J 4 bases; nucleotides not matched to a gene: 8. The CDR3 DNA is TGCAGTGCTAGGCCCACACTAGCGGCGTACAATGAGCAGTTCTTC. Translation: CSARPTLAAYNEQFF.

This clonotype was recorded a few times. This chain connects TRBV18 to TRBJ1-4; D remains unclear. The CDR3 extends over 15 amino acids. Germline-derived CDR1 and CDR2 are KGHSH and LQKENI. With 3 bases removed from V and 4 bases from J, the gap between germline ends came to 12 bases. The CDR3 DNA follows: TGTGCCAGCTCACCTGCGGGTATGGGTAATGAAAAACTGTTTTTT. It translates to CASSPAGMGNEKLFF. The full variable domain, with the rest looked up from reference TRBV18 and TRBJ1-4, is NAGVMQNPRHLVRRRGQEARLRCSPMKGHSHVYWYRQLPEEGLKFMVYLQKENIIDESGMPKERFSAEFPKEGPSILRIQQVVRGDSAAYFCASSPAGMGNEKLFFGSGTQLSVL.

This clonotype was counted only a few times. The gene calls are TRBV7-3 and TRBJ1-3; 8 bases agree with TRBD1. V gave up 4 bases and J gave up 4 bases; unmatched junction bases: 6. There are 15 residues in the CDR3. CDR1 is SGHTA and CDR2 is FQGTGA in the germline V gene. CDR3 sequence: CASSYARGPGNTIYF. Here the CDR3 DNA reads TGTGCCAGCAGCTATGCCAGGGGGCCAGGAAACACCATATATTTT.

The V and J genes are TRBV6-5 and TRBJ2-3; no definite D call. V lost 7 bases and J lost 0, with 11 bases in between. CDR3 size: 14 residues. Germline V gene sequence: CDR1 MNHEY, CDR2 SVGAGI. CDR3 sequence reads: CASNKGRSTDTQYF. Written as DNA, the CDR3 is TGTGCCAGCAATAAAGGACGGAGCACAGATACGCAGTATTTT.

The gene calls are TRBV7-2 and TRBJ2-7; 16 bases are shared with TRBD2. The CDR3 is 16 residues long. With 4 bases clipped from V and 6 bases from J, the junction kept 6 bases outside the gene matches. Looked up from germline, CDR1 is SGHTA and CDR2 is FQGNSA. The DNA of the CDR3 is TGTGCCAGCAGCTGGGGGACTAGCGGGAGGGCTGGCGAGCAGTACTTC. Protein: CASSWGTSGRAGEQYF.

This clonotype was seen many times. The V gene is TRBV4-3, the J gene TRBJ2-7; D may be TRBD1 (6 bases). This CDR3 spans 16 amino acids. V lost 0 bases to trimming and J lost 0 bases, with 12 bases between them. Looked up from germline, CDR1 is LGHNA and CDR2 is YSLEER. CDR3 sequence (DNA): TGCGCCAGCAGCCAAGATGCGACAGGCATCTCCTACGAGCAGTACTTC. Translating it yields CASSQDATGISYEQYF.

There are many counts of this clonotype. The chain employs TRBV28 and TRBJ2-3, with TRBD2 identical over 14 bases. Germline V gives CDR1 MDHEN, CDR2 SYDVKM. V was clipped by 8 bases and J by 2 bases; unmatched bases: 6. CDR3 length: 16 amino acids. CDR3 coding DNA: TGTGCCAGCGGGACTAGCGGGAGAGGGGACACAGATACGCAGTATTTT. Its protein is CASGTSGRGDTDTQYF. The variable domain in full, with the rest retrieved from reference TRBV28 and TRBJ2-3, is DVKVTQSSRYLVKRTGEKVFLECVQDMDHENMFWYRQDPGLGLRLIYFSYDVKMKEKGDIPEGYSVSREKKERFSLILESASTNQTSMYLCASGTSGRGDTDTQYFGPGTRLTVL.

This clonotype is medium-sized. DNA of the CDR3: TGTGCCAGCAGTGACTCGAATTCACCCCTCCACTTT. Translated: CASSDSNSPLHF. This rearrangement joins TRBV2 to TRBJ1-6; D is undetermined. The CDR3 has 12 residues. CDR1 and CDR2 (germline): SNHLY, FYNNEI. V lost 3 bases and J lost 7, with 4 bases in between.

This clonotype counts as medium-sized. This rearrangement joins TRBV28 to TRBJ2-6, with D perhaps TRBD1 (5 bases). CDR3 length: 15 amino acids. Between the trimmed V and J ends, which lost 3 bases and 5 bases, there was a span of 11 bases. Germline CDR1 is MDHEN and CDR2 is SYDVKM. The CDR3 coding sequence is TGTGCCAGCAGTTTGTTCAGGGTTAGGGCCAACGTCCTGACTTTC. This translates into CASSLFRVRANVLTF. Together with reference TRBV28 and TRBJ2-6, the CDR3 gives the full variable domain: DVKVTQSSRYLVKRTGEKVFLECVQDMDHENMFWYRQDPGLGLRLIYFSYDVKMKEKGDIPEGYSVSREKKERFSLILESASTNQTSMYLCASSLFRVRANVLTFGAGSRLTVL.

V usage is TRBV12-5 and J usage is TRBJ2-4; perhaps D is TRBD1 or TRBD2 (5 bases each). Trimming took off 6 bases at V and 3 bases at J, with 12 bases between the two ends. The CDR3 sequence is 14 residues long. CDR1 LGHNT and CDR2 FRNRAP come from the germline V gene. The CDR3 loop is CASGPGTGKNIQYF. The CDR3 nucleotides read TGTGCTAGTGGCCCTGGGACGGGCAAAAACATTCAGTACTTC.

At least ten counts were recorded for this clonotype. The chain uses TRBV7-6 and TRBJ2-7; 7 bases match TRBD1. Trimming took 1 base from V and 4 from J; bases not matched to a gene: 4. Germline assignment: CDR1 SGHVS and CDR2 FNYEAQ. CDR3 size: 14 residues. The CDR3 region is CASSLVAGGYEQYF. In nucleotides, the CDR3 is TGTGCCAGCAGCTTAGTAGCAGGGGGTTACGAGCAGTACTTC.

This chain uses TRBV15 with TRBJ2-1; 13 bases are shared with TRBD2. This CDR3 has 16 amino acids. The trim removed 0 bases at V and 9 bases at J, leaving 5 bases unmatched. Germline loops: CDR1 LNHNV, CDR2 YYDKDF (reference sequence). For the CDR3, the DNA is TGTGCCACCAGCAGAGATAGGACTAGCGGGAGTGGTGAGCAGTTCTTC. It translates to CATSRDRTSGSGEQFF.

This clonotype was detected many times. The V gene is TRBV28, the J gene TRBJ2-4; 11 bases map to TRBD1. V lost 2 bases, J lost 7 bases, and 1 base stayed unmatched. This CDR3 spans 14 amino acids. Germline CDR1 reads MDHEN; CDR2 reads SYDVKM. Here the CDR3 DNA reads TGTGCCAGCAGTTTAGGACAGGGGGCCAACATTCAGTACTTC. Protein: CASSLGQGANIQYF.

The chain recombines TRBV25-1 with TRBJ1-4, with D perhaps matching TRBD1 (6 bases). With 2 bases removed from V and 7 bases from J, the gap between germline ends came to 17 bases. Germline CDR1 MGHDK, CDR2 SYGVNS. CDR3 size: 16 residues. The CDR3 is CASSELGGRGGEKLFF. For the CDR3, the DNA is TGTGCCAGCAGTGAACTAGGAGGCAGGGGTGGTGAAAAACTGTTTTTT.

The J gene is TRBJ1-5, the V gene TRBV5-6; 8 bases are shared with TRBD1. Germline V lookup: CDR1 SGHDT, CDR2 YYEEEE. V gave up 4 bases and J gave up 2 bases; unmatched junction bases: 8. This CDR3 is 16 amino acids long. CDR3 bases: TGTGCCAGCAGCGTGTTGACAGGGGACGGCAATCAGCCCCAGCATTTT. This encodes CASSVLTGDGNQPQHF.

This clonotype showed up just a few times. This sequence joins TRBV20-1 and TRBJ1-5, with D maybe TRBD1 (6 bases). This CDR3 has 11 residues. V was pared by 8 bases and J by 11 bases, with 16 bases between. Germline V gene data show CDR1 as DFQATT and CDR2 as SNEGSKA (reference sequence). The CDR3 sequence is CSSAGAGAQHF. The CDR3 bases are TGCAGTTCGGCGGGGGCAGGGGCCCAGCATTTT.

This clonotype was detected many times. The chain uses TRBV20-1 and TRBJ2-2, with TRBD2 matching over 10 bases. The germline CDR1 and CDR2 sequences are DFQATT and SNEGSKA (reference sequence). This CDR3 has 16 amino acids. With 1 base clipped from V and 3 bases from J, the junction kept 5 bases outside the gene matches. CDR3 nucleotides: TGCAGTGCTAGAGTTCTCGGGACTAGCGACACCGGGGAGCTGTTTTTT. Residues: CSARVLGTSDTGELFF.

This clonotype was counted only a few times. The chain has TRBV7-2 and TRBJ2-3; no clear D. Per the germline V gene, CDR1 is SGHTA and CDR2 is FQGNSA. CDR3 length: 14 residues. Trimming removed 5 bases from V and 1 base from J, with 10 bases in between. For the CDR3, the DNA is TGTGCCAGCAGCCCACGGGCCCGCACAGATACGCAGTATTTT. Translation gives CASSPRARTDTQYF.

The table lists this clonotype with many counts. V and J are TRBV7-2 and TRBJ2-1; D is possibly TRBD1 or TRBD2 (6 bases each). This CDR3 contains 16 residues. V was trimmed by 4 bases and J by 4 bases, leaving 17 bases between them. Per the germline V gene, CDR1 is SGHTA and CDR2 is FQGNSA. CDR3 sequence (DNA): TGTGCCAGCAGCTCGAGACGTGGGGGGCCTTACAATGAGCAGTTCTTC. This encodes CASSSRRGGPYNEQFF.

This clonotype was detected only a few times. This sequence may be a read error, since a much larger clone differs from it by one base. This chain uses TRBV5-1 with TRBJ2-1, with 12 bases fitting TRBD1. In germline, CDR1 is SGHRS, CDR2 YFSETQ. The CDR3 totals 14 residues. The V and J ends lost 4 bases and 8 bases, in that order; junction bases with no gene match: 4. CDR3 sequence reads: CASSVGTGGDEQFF. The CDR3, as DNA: TGCGCCAGCAGCGTGGGGACAGGGGGCGATGAGCAGTTCTTC.

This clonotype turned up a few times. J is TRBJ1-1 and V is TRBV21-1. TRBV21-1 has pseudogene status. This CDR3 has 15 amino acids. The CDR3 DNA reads TGTGCCAGCAGCAAAGGGGTAGGGAGGAGGACTGAAGCTTTCTTT. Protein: CASSKGVGRRTEAFF.

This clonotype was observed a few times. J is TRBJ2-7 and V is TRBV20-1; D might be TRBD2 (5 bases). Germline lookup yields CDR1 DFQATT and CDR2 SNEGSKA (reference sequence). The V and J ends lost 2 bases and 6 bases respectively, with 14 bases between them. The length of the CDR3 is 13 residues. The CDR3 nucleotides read TGCAGTGCTAGAAAAGGGAGTTCGGGCGAGCAGTACTTC. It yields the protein CSARKGSSGEQYF.

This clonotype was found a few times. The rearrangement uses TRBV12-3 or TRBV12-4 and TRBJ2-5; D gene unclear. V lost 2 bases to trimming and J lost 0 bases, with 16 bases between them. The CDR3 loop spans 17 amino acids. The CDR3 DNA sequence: TGTGCCAGCAGTTTAACCGATTTTGGGCAGGACCAAGAGACCCAGTACTTC. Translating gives CASSLTDFGQDQETQYF.